A selection of T cell receptor beta chains follows, all from one sample in a study of T cell changes during pregnancy in multiple sclerosis. Sequenced by immunoSEQ multiplex PCR; TCRdb stores in-frame clones only, minus some. The sample lists approximately 40,000 clones, approximately 96% occurring once. The sample consisted of peripheral blood, taken in the second trimester of pregnancy. These receptors all come from a female donor with multiple sclerosis, enrolled in a pregnancy study. Both conserved end residues are part of each CDR3. Fields, in order: J gene, clone size, V gene, D gene, CDR3 protein, CDR3 DNA. A D gene is named only where the DNA matches it firmly. Size is stated for part of the rows, as once, few or many counts, or as a class when the clone is expanded.

TRBJ2-7,-,TRBV6-1,TRBD2,CASSESLAGWFTEQYF,TGTGCCAGCAGTGAATCTCTAGCGGGGTGGTTTACCGAGCAGTACTTC
TRBJ1-6,-,TRBV7-6,-,CASSPNYNSPLHF,TGTGCCAGCAGCCCTAACTATAATTCACCCCTCCACTTT
TRBJ1-4,-,TRBV5-5,-,CASSPQRATNEKLFF,TGTGCCAGCAGCCCCCAGAGGGCGACTAATGAAAAACTGTTTTTT
TRBJ2-1,-,TRBV19,-,CASSIDLTRSSYNEQFF,TGTGCCAGTAGTATAGACCTCACTCGAAGCTCCTACAATGAGCAGTTCTTC
TRBJ2-7,-,TRBV25-1,-,CASSEKGYEQYF,TGTGCCAGCAGTGAAAAGGGGTACGAGCAGTACTTC
TRBJ2-3,-,TRBV27,TRBD1,CASSPYRGSTDTQYF,TGTGCCAGCAGTCCGTACAGGGGGTCCACAGATACGCAGTATTTT
TRBJ1-3,-,TRBV28,-,CASSLTGGGNTIYF,TGTGCCAGCAGTTTGACGGGGGGCGGAAACACCATATATTTT
TRBJ1-1,few,TRBV4-1,-,CASSQAPSGNTEAFF,TGCGCCAGCAGCCAAGCCCCTTCGGGAAACACTGAAGCTTTCTTT
TRBJ2-7,-,TRBV7-3,-,CASSLSGQGQQYF,TGTGCCAGCAGCTTAAGCGGACAAGGACAGCAGTACTTC
TRBJ2-7,-,TRBV19,TRBD1,CASSSPGQGSYEQYF,TGTGCCAGTAGTTCTCCGGGACAGGGCTCCTACGAGCAGTACTTC
TRBJ1-4,-,TRBV4-2,-,CASSQYEGVNNEKLFF,TGTGCCAGCAGCCAATATGAAGGGGTTAATAATGAAAAACTGTTTTTT
TRBJ2-3,-,TRBV2,TRBD2,CASSKLAGGTDTQYF,TGTGCCAGCAGTAAACTAGCGGGGGGGACAGATACGCAGTATTTT
TRBJ2-2,once,TRBV5-4,-,CASSPGSNTGELFF,TGTGCCAGCAGTCCGGGATCGAACACCGGGGAGCTGTTTTTT
TRBJ1-6,-,TRBV5-1,-,CASGTRSSGSPLHF,TGCGCCAGCGGAACGCGCTCCTCGGGTTCACCCCTCCACTTT
TRBJ2-5,-,TRBV18,-,CASSPPGQNQETQYF,TGTGCCAGCTCACCGCCTGGGCAGAATCAAGAGACCCAGTACTTC
TRBJ2-1,-,TRBV4-1,TRBD2,CASSQGTSKNNEQFF,TGCGCCAGCAGCCAGGGGACTAGTAAGAACAATGAGCAGTTCTTC
TRBJ1-2,-,TRBV5-1,-,CASSPQVQPNYGYTF,TGCGCCAGCAGCCCCCAGGTCCAACCTAACTATGGCTACACCTTC
TRBJ2-2,once,TRBV25-1,TRBD2,CASRGGFWELFF,TGTGCCAGCAGGGGGGGGTTCTGGGAGCTGTTTTTT
TRBJ1-1,-,TRBV7-8,TRBD1,CASSFRTGQLNTEAFF,TGTGCCAGCAGCTTTCGAACGGGACAGCTGAACACTGAAGCTTTCTTT
TRBJ2-1,-,TRBV6-6,-,CASSYALVSEEQFF,TGTGCCAGCAGTTACGCCCTCGTGTCGGAGGAGCAGTTCTTC
TRBJ2-3,-,TRBV6-1,-,CASSESGLTDTQYF,TGTGCCAGCAGTGAGTCTGGGCTCACAGATACGCAGTATTTT
TRBJ2-1,-,TRBV2,TRBD2,CASKYALAASYNEQFF,TGTGCCAGCAAGTATGCTCTAGCGGCATCCTACAATGAGCAGTTCTTC
TRBJ2-7,-,TRBV7-7,-,CASSAQGGEQYF,TGTGCCAGCAGCGCACAGGGAGGGGAGCAGTACTTC
TRBJ2-7,-,TRBV4-1,-,CASSQTTAYEQYF,TGCGCCAGCAGCCAAACGACAGCCTACGAGCAGTACTTC
TRBJ2-5,-,TRBV10-1,TRBD2,CASSPGTSGRGETQYF,TGCGCCAGCAGTCCCGGGACTAGCGGGAGAGGTGAGACCCAGTACTTC
TRBJ2-7,-,TRBV10-3,-,CAISDARATYEQYF,TGTGCCATCAGTGATGCCAGGGCAACCTACGAGCAGTACTTC
TRBJ1-5,-,TRBV19,-,CASSSGALESNQPQHF,TGTGCCAGTAGCTCCGGAGCCCTGGAGAGCAATCAGCCCCAGCATTTT
TRBJ2-1,-,TRBV20-1,TRBD2,CSASRWEGRLF,TGCAGTGCTAGTAGGTGGGAGGGCCGTCTCTTC
TRBJ2-5,-,TRBV18,TRBD1,CASSPDRVMKTQYF,TGTGCCAGCTCACCAGACAGGGTTATGAAGACCCAGTACTTC
TRBJ2-1,-,TRBV4-2,-,CASSQESVVSSYNEQFF,TGTGCCAGCAGCCAAGAATCCGTGGTGAGCTCCTACAATGAGCAGTTCTTC
TRBJ1-6,-,TRBV6-7,-,CASKEIRSINSPLHF,TGTGCCAGCAAGGAGATAAGATCAATTAATTCACCCCTCCACTTT
TRBJ2-1,-,TRBV19,-,CASSIDRYSYNEQFF,TGTGCCAGTAGTATCGACAGGTACTCCTACAATGAGCAGTTCTTC
TRBJ1-2,-,TRBV7-2,TRBD1,CASSFPRIGTGSVGYTF,TGTGCCAGCAGCTTCCCCCGTATTGGGACAGGGAGTGTTGGCTACACCTTC
TRBJ2-1,-,TRBV18,-,CASSPTSSYNEQFF,TGTGCCAGCTCACCAACTAGCTCCTACAATGAGCAGTTCTTC
TRBJ2-3,-,TRBV6-4,-,CASAQRDGSTDTQYF,TGTGCCAGCGCCCAGCGTGACGGTAGCACAGATACGCAGTATTTT
TRBJ1-6,-,TRBV15,TRBD1,CATSRDADRGSPLHF,TGTGCCACCAGCAGAGATGCTGACAGGGGATCACCCCTCCACTTT
TRBJ2-1,-,TRBV2,TRBD2,CASSESGTRASNEQFF,TGTGCCAGCAGTGAATCCGGGACTAGAGCCTCCAATGAGCAGTTCTTC
TRBJ1-2,-,TRBV10-1,-,CASSESVTGKDGYTF,TGCGCCAGCAGTGAGTCGGTGACCGGGAAGGATGGCTACACCTTC
TRBJ2-5,-,TRBV2,-,CAGGWGETQYF,TGTGCCGGGGGGTGGGGAGAGACCCAGTACTTC
TRBJ1-5,-,TRBV15,-,CATSREKGDARIQPQHF,TGTGCCACCAGCAGAGAGAAGGGGGACGCCAGGATTCAGCCCCAGCATTTT
TRBJ1-1,-,TRBV6-5,-,CASSYSTGLNTEAFF,TGTGCCAGCAGTTACTCAACAGGCTTGAACACTGAAGCTTTCTTT
TRBJ1-1,-,TRBV2,TRBD1,CASSPGQGVPEAFF,TGTGCCAGCAGCCCGGGACAGGGAGTTCCTGAAGCTTTCTTT
TRBJ2-3,-,TRBV27,TRBD1,CASSPRTGTTDTQYF,TGTGCCAGCAGTCCCCGGACAGGGACCACAGATACGCAGTATTTT
TRBJ2-1,-,TRBV18,TRBD1,CASSPDRAYNEQFF,TGTGCCAGCTCACCGGACAGGGCATACAATGAGCAGTTCTTC
TRBJ2-5,-,TRBV2,-,CASSERGILYQETQYF,TGTGCCAGCAGTGAAAGGGGGATCCTGTACCAAGAGACCCAGTACTTC
TRBJ1-4,few,TRBV7-3,-,CASGAGTNEKLFF,TGTGCCAGCGGGGCTGGAACTAATGAAAAACTGTTTTTT
TRBJ1-5,-,TRBV19,-,CASGPRQGNQPQHF,TGTGCCAGTGGCCCCCGACAGGGCAATCAGCCCCAGCATTTT
TRBJ2-3,-,TRBV7-2,-,CASSLEGGVDTQYF,TGTGCCAGCAGCTTAGAAGGAGGGGTAGATACGCAGTATTTT
TRBJ2-2,-,TRBV10-1,TRBD2,CASSSGLAGGPSTGELFF,TGCGCCAGCAGCTCCGGACTAGCGGGAGGGCCTAGCACCGGGGAGCTGTTTTTT
TRBJ2-3,-,TRBV5-4,-,CASSPDEGLDTQYF,TGTGCCAGCAGCCCAGATGAAGGACTCGATACGCAGTATTTT